These 22 T cell receptor beta chains came from one sample sequenced in a study of blood T cell repertoires in COVID-19 (dated by TCRdb to between 2020 and 2021). Library preparation used the immunoSEQ multiplex PCR assay. The clones in this table, taken by TCRdb from immuneACCESS, are in-frame only. Not every clone is retained; where verified, under half of the shortfall comes from an unresolved V gene, and the cause of the rest is unknown. For this sample the table gives about 76,000 clones, of which roughly 80% were detected only once. The ten largest clones add up to over 15% of the sample. Sequenced input: peripheral blood. Receptors originate from a woman aged 55-69 years with acute or convalescent COVID-19.

V is TRBV5-4 and J is TRBJ1-3, with 7 bases identical to TRBD1. CDR3 length equals 15 residues. The V gene end was trimmed by 4 bases and the J gene end by 0 bases; junction bases not matched to a gene: 4. The germline CDR1 and CDR2 sequences are SGHNT and YYREEE (reference sequence). The CDR3 nucleotides are TGTGCCAGCAGCCTCCAGGGGGTCTCTGGAAACACCATATATTTT. Amino acids: CASSLQGVSGNTIYF.

The chain couples TRBV30 to TRBJ1-1; D ambiguous. V gave up 0 bases and J gave up 8 bases, with 10 bases separating them. CDR3 length: 12 amino acids. Germline CDR1 reads GTSNPN; CDR2 reads SVGIG (reference sequence). The CDR3 nucleotides are TGTGCCTGGAGTGTAAGCCAATACGAAGCTTTCTTT. It specifies CAWSVSQYEAFF.

As for this clone: The sample has other DNA sequences that encode this CDR3 too. The chain has TRBV4-3 and TRBJ2-7, with a weak D call TRBD2 (6 bases). Trimming stripped 3 bases from V and 1 base from J, with 10 bases between. Germline assignment: CDR1 LGHNA and CDR2 YSLEER. The CDR3 extends over 14 amino acids. The DNA of the CDR3 is TGCGCCAGCAGCCAGGACGGGACTTCCTACGAGCAGTACTTC. Translating gives CASSQDGTSYEQYF.

V and J are TRBV4-3 and TRBJ2-7; D call uncertain. The CDR3 loop spans 14 amino acids. Germline CDR1 and CDR2: LGHNA and YSLEER. V was cut by 0 bases and J by 1 base, with 7 bases left in between. The CDR3 protein is CASSQEVTSYEQYF. As DNA, the CDR3 is TGCGCCAGCAGCCAAGAAGTAACATCCTACGAGCAGTACTTC.

This clone was counted between two and nine times. V and J are TRBV28 and TRBJ1-6, with D perhaps matching TRBD1 (5 bases). The CDR3 sequence is 16 residues long. The V end lost 4 bases, the J end lost 5 bases, and 15 bases lay between the germline ends. Germline V gene data show CDR1 as MDHEN and CDR2 as SYDVKM. Here the CDR3 DNA reads TGTGCCAGCAGTTCAACAGGCCACGTTGATAATTCACCCCTCCACTTT. Amino acids: CASSSTGHVDNSPLHF. The full variable domain, with the rest looked up from reference TRBV28 and TRBJ1-6, is DVKVTQSSRYLVKRTGEKVFLECVQDMDHENMFWYRQDPGLGLRLIYFSYDVKMKEKGDIPEGYSVSREKKERFSLILESASTNQTSMYLCASSSTGHVDNSPLHFGNGTRLTVT.

Concerning this clone: Other DNA sequences in the sample encode the same CDR3. This chain uses TRBV2 with TRBJ1-5; D not resolved. Trimming removed 0 bases at V and 0 bases at J, with 6 bases between. This CDR3 is 15 amino acids long. Germline values: CDR1 SNHLY, CDR2 FYNNEI. CDR3: CASSEARDSNQPQHF. Written as DNA, the CDR3 is TGTGCCAGCAGTGAAGCGCGTGATAGCAATCAGCCCCAGCATTTT.

The rearrangement links TRBV7-9 to TRBJ1-6; D gene unclear. CDR3 length: 14 amino acids. Trimming left V 1 base short and J 8 bases short, with 9 bases between. Per germline, CDR1 SEHNR and CDR2 FQNEAQ (reference sequence). Here the CDR3 DNA reads TGTGCCAGCAGCTTAGAGGGAGGGCATTCACCCCTCCACTTT. This sequence encodes CASSLEGGHSPLHF.

The chain has TRBV19 and TRBJ2-1; a weak D match, TRBD1 (5 bases). This CDR3 is built from 12 residues. Germline V lookup: CDR1 LNHDA, CDR2 SQIVND (reference sequence). The germline V and J ends were trimmed by 9 bases and 4 bases, with 10 bases remaining between them. This CDR3 reads CASCGAYNEQFF. DNA for the CDR3: TGTGCCAGCTGTGGGGCGTACAATGAGCAGTTCTTC.

J is TRBJ2-3 and V is TRBV29-1; D is unclear. Trimming removed 7 bases at V and 0 bases at J, with 17 bases between. CDR1 is SQVTM, CDR2 ANQGSEA, per germline. The CDR3 has 15 residues. CDR3 bases: TGCAGCGCCAAACCCAGGCTTACTAGCACAGATACGCAGTATTTT. Protein product: CSAKPRLTSTDTQYF.

The chain has TRBV28 and TRBJ2-7; D gene uncertain. CDR1 and CDR2 from the germline V gene are MDHEN and SYDVKM. The CDR3 has 14 residues. V shed 8 bases and J shed 0 bases, with 14 bases lying between them. The CDR3 sequence is CASSPSRSSYEQYF. The CDR3 bases are TGTGCCAGCTCCCCTTCTAGGAGCTCCTACGAGCAGTACTTC.

The chain is built from TRBV4-3 and TRBJ1-1; the D is unclear. Per the germline V gene, CDR1 is LGHNA and CDR2 is YSLEER. The CDR3 has 14 residues. V lost 0 bases, J lost 1 base, and 6 bases lay in between. The DNA of the CDR3 is TGCGCCAGCAGCCAAGATCGTCGGAACACTGAAGCTTTCTTT. It encodes CASSQDRRNTEAFF.

The chain recombines TRBV29-1 with TRBJ1-1; 9 nucleotides match TRBD1. Germline-derived CDR1 and CDR2 are SQVTM and ANQGSEA. The CDR3 has 17 amino acids. J was trimmed by 0 bases and V by 5 bases; bases with no gene match: 13. Here the CDR3 reads CSVKGGQGSFMNTEAFF. CDR3 DNA sequence: TGCAGCGTTAAGGGGGGACAGGGTAGTTTCATGAACACTGAAGCTTTCTTT.

This rearrangement joins TRBV5-1 to TRBJ1-2, with D possibly being TRBD1 (5 bases). This CDR3 spans 14 amino acids. Germline lookup yields CDR1 SGHRS and CDR2 YFSETQ. The V end lost 2 bases, the J end lost 6 bases, and 14 bases lay between the germline ends. The CDR3 coding sequence is TGCGCCAGCAGCTTAGGGCCCTCGGGGGATGGCTACACCTTC. Translation: CASSLGPSGDGYTF.

This chain links TRBV7-9 with TRBJ1-1, with D tentatively TRBD1 (5 bases). CDR1 and CDR2 from the germline V gene are SEHNR and FQNEAQ (reference sequence). Trimming removed 4 bases at V and 4 bases at J, with 10 bases between. This CDR3 region has 13 residues. This CDR3 reads CASSSSGFTEAFF. The CDR3 DNA reads TGTGCCAGCAGCTCCTCAGGGTTCACTGAAGCTTTCTTT.

This clone has a single count. This chain uses TRBV29-1 with TRBJ2-1, with TRBD2 matching over 8 bases. Germline loops: CDR1 SQVTM, CDR2 ANQGSEA. The CDR3 runs 15 residues. CDR3 residues: CSSAPGGSSYNEQFF. CDR3 DNA sequence: TGCAGTTCCGCCCCGGGGGGGAGCTCCTACAATGAGCAGTTCTTC.

The chain recombines TRBV19 with TRBJ1-1, with 7 nucleotides matching TRBD1. The length of the CDR3 is 14 residues. J lost 6 bases, V lost 8 bases, and 12 bases had no gene match. In germline, CDR1 is LNHDA, CDR2 SQIVND (reference sequence). CDR3 region: CASGIKTGIAEAFF. The CDR3 bases are TGTGCCAGTGGGATTAAGACAGGGATCGCTGAAGCTTTCTTT.

Comments on this clone: Other nucleotide sequences in the sample specify the same CDR3. This chain links TRBV24-1 with TRBJ1-3; tentatively, D is TRBD1 (5 bases). Trimming took off 3 bases at V and 2 bases at J, with 13 bases between the two ends. In germline, CDR1 is KGHDR, CDR2 SFDVKD. The CDR3 totals 16 residues. The DNA of the CDR3 is TGTGCCACCAGTGATCCTGCCGCAGGGACTGGAAACACCATATATTTT. Translating gives CATSDPAAGTGNTIYF.

The V call is TRBV29-1, the J call TRBJ1-3; D is unclear. This CDR3 is built from 15 residues. The germline V gene encodes CDR1 SQVTM and CDR2 ANQGSEA. Trimming left V 1 base short and J 0 bases short, with 10 bases between. As DNA, the CDR3 is TGCAGCGTTGAAGCCTCCCGGGGCTCTGGAAACACCATATATTTT. It yields the protein CSVEASRGSGNTIYF.

The rearrangement links TRBV19 to TRBJ1-2, with D possibly matching TRBD1 (5 bases). The CDR3 is 13 residues long. V lost 8 bases to trimming and J lost 8 bases, with 18 bases between them. Germline V gene lookup returns CDR1 LNHDA and CDR2 SQIVND (reference sequence). CDR3 sequence reads: CASWDSRWQGYTF. The CDR3 DNA follows: TGTGCCAGTTGGGACTCCCGGTGGCAGGGCTACACCTTC.

At least ten counts were recorded for this clone. The V gene is TRBV7-9, the J gene TRBJ2-1, with TRBD1 matching 10 bases. After removal of 5 bases from V and 8 bases from J, the junction contained 9 bases not matched to a gene. The CDR3 consists of 15 residues. Germline V lookup: CDR1 SEHNR, CDR2 FQNEAQ (reference sequence). CDR3 sequence (DNA): TGTGCCAGCAGCACAGGACAGGGGGAGGAGGATGAGCAGTTCTTC. Its protein product is CASSTGQGEEDEQFF.

V is TRBV20-1 and J is TRBJ2-3; 8 positions match TRBD2. Unmatched junction bases numbered 2, after V lost 0 bases and J lost 12 bases. Germline loops: CDR1 DFQATT, CDR2 SNEGSKA (reference sequence). This CDR3 spans 11 amino acids. CDR3 sequence reads: CSARDGTRQYF. The CDR3 DNA follows: TGCAGTGCTAGAGATGGGACTAGACAGTATTTT.

The chain's CDR3 is CASSQDPSSGNTIYF. The DNA of the CDR3 is TGCGCCAGCAGCCAAGATCCTAGCTCTGGAAACACCATATATTTT. The rearrangement uses TRBV4-1 and TRBJ1-3; D is uncertain. Germline CDR1 MGHRA, CDR2 YSYEKL. CDR3 length: 15 amino acids. With 0 bases removed from V and 0 bases from J, the gap between germline ends came to 6 bases.